This TCR beta chain was profiled in a study of blood T cell repertoires in COVID-19. The germline CDR1 and CDR2 sequences are LGHDT and YNNKEL (reference sequence). The CDR3 length is 15 residues. This clone was seen repeatedly, ten times or more. The junction does not match germline at one end; this may be a read error. The method was immunoSEQ multiplex PCR; TCRdb's version includes in-frame clones alone and lacks a portion of them. Of more than 70,000 clones listed, 75% to 85% are singletons. The receptor was derived from a woman in her 70s with acute or convalescent COVID-19. This chain uses TRBV3-1 (or the pseudogene TRBV3-2) with TRBJ1-1; D might be TRBD1 (5 bases). The sequenced sample was peripheral blood. DNA of the CDR3: TGTGCCAGCACCCAATTTGCGGGGCAGGTCACTGAAGCTTTCTTT. Amino acid sequence: CASTQFAGQVTEAFF.